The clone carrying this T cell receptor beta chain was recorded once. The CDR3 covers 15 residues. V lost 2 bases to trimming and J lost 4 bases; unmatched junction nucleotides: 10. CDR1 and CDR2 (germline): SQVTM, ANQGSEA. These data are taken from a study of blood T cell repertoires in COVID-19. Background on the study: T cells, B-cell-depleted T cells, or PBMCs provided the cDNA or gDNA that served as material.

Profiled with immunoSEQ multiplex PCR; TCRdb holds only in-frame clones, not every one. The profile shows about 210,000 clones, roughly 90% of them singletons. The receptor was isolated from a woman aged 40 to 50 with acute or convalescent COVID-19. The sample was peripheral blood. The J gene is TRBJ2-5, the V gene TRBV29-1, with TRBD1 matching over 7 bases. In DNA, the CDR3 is TGCAGCGTTGAACCGGAGACAGGGATAGTAGAGACCCAGTACTTC. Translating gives CSVEPETGIVETQYF.